The entry below describes one TCR beta chain. Its target is unknown. The data were obtained in a study of graft-versus-host responses after intestinal transplantation. Study information: Every recipient underwent anti-thymocyte globulin induction, then tacrolimus and steroids for two to four years. Study conclusions and caveats: Graft-versus-host to host-versus-graft clonal ratios in allografts were high in patients with graft-donor T cell macrochimerism.

The table came from immunoSEQ multiplex PCR; TCRdb's copy has only in-frame clones and leaves some out. In the table there are about 54,000 clones, 91% of which are singletons. The CDR3 is 13 residues long. Germline CDR1 and CDR2: SGHNT and YYREEE (reference sequence). With 1 base removed from V and 14 bases from J, the gap between germline ends came to 13 bases. This sequence originates from a human patient who received an intestinal transplant, so some T cells may come from the graft donor. Material: PBMCs, obtained 650 to 690 days after intestinal transplant. The V and J genes are TRBV5-4 and TRBJ1-6; D unclear. CDR3 region: CASSLMGVKALHF. Here the CDR3 DNA reads TGTGCCAGCAGCTTGATGGGAGTGAAAGCCCTCCACTTT.